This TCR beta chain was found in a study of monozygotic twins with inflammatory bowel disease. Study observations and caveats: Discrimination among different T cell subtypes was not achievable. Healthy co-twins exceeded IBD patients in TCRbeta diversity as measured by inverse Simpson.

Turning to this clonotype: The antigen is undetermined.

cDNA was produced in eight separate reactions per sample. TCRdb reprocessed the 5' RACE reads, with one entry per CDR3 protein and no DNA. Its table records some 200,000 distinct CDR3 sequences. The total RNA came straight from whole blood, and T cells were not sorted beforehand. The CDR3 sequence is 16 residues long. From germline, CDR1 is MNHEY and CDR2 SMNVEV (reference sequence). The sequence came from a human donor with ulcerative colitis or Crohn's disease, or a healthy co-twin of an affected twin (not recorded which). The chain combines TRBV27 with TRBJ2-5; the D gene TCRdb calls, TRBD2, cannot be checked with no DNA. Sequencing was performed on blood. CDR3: CASSPLSTAGGETQYF.